This T cell receptor (beta chain) was found in a study of blood T cell repertoires in COVID-19. As for the study in general: Samples of COVID-19 (acute and convalescent) were obtained from the United States, Italy and Spain.

TCRdb keeps only in-frame clones here, not all; method: immunoSEQ multiplex PCR. The sample lists 290,000 or so clones, 86% occurring once. Participant-reported clinical history was the basis for cohort assignment. For recovered donors of Cohort 3, there were two negative PCRs, clearance, or symptom resolution. The source is a woman aged 18-35 years who had recovered from COVID-19. The sequencing input was PBMCs or T cells enriched from blood (not recorded which).

CDR3 region: CASSYPGGVLFF. DNA for the CDR3: TGTGCCAGCAGCTACCCGGGTGGTGTACTGTTTTTT. J is TRBJ1-4 and V is TRBV12-3 or TRBV12-4, with D hard to call. The V end was cut by 6 bases, the J end by 13 bases, with 15 bases between. This CDR3 contains 12 residues.